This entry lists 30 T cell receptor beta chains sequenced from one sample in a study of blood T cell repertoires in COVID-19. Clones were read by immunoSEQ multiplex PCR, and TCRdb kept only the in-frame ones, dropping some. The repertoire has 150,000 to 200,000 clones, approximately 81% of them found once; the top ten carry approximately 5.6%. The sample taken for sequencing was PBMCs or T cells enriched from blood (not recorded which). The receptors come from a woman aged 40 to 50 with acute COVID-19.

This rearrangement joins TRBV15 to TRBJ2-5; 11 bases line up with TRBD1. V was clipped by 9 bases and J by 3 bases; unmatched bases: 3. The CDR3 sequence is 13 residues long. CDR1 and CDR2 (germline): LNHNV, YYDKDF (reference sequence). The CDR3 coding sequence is TGTGCCACGGGGACAGGGGGGGAAGAGACCCAGTACTTC. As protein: CATGTGGEETQYF. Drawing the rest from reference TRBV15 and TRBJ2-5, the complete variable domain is DAMVIQNPRYQVTQFGKPVTLSCSQTLNHNVMYWYQQKSSQAPKLLFHYYDKDFNNEADTPDNFQSRRPNTSFCFLDIRSPGLGDTAMYLCATGTGGEETQYFGPGTRLLVL.

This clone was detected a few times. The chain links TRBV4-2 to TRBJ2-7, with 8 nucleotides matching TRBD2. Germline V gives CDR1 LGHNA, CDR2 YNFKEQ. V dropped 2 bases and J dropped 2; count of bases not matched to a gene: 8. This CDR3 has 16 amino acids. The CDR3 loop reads CASSQTPSGGPYEQYF. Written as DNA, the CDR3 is TGTGCCAGCAGCCAAACCCCGAGCGGGGGTCCCTACGAGCAGTACTTC.

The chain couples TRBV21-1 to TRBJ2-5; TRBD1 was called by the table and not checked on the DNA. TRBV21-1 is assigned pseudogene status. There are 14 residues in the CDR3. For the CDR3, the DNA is TGTGCCAGCAGCAAACTAGACAGCCAAGAGACCCAGTACTTC. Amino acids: CASSKLDSQETQYF.

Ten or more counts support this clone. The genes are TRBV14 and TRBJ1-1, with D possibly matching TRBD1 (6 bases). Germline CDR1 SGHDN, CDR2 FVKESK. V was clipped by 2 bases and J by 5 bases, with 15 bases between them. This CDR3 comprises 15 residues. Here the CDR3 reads CASSQLKTGGTEAFF. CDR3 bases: TGTGCCAGCAGCCAACTGAAGACAGGCGGAACTGAAGCTTTCTTT.

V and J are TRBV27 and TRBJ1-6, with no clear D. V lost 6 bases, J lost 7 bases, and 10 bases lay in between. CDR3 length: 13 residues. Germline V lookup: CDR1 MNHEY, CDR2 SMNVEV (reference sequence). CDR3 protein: CASSTAFNSPLHF. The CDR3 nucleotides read TGTGCCAGCAGCACAGCCTTCAATTCACCCCTCCACTTT.

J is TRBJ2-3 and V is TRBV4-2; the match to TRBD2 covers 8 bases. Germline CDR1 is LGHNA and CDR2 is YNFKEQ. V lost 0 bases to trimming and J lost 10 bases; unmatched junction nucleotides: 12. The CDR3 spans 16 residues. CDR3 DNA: TGTGCCAGCAGCCAAGATACGGGACTAGGGGGTGAAGCGCAGTATTTT. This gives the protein CASSQDTGLGGEAQYF.

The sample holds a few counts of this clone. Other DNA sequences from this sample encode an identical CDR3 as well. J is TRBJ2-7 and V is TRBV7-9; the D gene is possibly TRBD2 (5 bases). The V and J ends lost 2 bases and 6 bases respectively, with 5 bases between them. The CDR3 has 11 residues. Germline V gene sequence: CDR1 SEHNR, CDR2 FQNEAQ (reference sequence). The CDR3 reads CASSLSGEQYF. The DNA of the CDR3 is TGTGCCAGCAGCTTAAGCGGCGAGCAGTACTTC. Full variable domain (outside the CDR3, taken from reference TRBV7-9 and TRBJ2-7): DTGVSQNPRHKITKRGQNVTFRCDPISEHNRLYWYRQTLGQGPEFLTYFQNEAQLEKSRLLSDRFSAERPKGSFSTLEIQRTEQGDSAMYLCASSLSGEQYFGPGTRLTVT.

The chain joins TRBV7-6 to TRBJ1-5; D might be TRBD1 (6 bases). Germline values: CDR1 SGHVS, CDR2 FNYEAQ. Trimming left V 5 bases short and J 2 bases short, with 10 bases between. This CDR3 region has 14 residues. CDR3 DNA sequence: TGTGCCAGCAGCAAGGACAGTGGCAATCAGCCCCAGCATTTT. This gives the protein CASSKDSGNQPQHF.

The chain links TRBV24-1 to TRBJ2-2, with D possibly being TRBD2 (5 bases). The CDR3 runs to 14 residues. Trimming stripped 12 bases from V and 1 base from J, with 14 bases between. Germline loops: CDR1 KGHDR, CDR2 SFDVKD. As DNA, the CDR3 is TGTGCCCCCTTAGGCGGGCGGAACACCGGGGAGCTGTTTTTT. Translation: CAPLGGRNTGELFF.

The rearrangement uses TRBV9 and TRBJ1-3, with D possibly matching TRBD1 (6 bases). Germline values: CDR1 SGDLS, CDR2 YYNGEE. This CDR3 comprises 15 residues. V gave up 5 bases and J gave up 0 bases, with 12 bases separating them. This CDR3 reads CASSLQGSSGNTIYF. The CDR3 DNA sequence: TGTGCCAGCAGTTTACAGGGTTCCTCTGGAAACACCATATATTTT.

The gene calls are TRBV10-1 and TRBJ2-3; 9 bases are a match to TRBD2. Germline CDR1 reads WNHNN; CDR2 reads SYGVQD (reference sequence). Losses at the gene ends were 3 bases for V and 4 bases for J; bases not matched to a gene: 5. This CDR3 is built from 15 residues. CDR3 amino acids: CASSEGGRAADTQYF. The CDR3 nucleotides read TGCGCCAGCAGTGAAGGCGGGAGGGCCGCAGATACGCAGTATTTT.

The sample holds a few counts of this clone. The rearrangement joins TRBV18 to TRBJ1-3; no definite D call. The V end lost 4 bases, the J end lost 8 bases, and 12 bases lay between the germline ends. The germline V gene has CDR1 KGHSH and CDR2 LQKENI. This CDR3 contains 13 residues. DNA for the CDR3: TGTGCCAGCTCACAGGCTCGGGAAGACACCATATATTTT. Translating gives CASSQAREDTIYF.

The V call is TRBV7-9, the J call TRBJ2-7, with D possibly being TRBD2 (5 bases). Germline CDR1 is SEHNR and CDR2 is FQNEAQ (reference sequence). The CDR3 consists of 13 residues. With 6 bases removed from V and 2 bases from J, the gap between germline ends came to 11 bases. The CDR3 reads CASSRAEPYEQYF. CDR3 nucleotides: TGTGCCAGCAGTCGAGCGGAGCCCTACGAGCAGTACTTC. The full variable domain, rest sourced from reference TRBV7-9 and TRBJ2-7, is DTGVSQNPRHKITKRGQNVTFRCDPISEHNRLYWYRQTLGQGPEFLTYFQNEAQLEKSRLLSDRFSAERPKGSFSTLEIQRTEQGDSAMYLCASSRAEPYEQYFGPGTRLTVT.

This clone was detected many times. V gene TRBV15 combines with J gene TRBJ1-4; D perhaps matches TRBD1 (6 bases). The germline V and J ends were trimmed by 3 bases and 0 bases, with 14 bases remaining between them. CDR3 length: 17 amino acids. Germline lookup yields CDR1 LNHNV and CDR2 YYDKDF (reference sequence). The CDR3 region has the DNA TGTGCCACCAGCAGCATATCCGAGGGGGCAACTAATGAAAAACTGTTTTTT. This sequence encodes CATSSISEGATNEKLFF.

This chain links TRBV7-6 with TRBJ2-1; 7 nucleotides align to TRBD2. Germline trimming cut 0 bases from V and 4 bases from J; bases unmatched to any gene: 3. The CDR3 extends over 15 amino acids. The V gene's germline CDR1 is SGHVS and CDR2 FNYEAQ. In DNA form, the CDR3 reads TGTGCCAGCAGCTTAGCCAGCGGGGTGTACAATGAGCAGTTCTTC. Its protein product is CASSLASGVYNEQFF.

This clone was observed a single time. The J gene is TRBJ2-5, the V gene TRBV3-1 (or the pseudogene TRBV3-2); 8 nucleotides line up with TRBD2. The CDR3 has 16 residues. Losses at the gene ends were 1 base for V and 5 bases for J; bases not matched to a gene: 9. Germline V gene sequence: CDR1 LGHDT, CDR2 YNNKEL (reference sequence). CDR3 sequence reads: CASSQGGAGGRETQYF. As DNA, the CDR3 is TGTGCCAGCAGCCAAGGCGGGGCGGGAGGTAGGGAGACCCAGTACTTC.

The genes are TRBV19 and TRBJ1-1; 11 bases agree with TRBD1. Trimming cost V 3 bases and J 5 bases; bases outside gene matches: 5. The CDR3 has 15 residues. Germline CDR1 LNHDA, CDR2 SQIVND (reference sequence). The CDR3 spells CASSITGQGGTEAFF. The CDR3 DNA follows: TGTGCCAGTAGTATTACGGGACAGGGGGGGACTGAAGCTTTCTTT.

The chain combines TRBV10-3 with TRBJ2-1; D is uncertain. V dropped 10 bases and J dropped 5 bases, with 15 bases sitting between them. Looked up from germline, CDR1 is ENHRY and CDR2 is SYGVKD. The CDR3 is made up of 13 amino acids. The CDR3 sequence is CATLADADNEQFF. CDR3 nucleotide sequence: TGTGCCACTCTGGCTGACGCGGACAATGAGCAGTTCTTC.

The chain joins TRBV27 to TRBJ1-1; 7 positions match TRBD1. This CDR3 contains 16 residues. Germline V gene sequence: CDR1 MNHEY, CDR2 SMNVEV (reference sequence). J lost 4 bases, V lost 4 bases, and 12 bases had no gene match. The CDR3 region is CASSSTGLGVGTEAFF. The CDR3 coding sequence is TGTGCCAGCAGTTCGACAGGGCTTGGAGTCGGCACTGAAGCTTTCTTT.

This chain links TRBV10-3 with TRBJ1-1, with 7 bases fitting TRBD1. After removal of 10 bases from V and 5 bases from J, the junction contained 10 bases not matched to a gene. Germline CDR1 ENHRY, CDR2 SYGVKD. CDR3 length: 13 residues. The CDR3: CATKGQLGTEAFF. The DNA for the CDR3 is TGTGCCACCAAGGGACAGCTGGGAACTGAAGCTTTCTTT.

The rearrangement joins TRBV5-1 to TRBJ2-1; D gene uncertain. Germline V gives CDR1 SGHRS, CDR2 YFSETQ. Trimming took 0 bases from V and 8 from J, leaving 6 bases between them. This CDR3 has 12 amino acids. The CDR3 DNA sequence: TGCGCCAGCAGCTTGGATGGAGATGAGCAGTTCTTC. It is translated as CASSLDGDEQFF.

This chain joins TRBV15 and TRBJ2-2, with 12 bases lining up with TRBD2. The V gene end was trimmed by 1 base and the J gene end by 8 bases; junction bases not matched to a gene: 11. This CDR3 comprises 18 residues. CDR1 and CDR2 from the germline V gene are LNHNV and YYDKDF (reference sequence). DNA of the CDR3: TGTGCCACCAGCAGAGGGACTAGCGGGACCCCGAAGGTTGGGGAGCTGTTTTTT. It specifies CATSRGTSGTPKVGELFF.

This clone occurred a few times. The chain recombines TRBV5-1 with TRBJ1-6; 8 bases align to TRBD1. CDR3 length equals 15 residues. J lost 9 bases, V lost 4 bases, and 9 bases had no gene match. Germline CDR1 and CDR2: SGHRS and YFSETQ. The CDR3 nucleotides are TGCGCCAGCAGCCCCGGACAGGGAGGCAGTTCACCCCTCCACTTT. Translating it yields CASSPGQGGSSPLHF.

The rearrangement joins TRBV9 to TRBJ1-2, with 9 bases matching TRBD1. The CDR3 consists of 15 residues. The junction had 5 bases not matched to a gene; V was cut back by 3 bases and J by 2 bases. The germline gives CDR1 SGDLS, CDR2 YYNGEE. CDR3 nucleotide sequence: TGTGCCAGCAGCGGGACAGGGGCCAACAACTATGGCTACACCTTC. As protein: CASSGTGANNYGYTF. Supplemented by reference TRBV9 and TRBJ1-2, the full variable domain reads DSGVTQTPKHLITATGQRVTLRCSPRSGDLSVYWYQQSLDQGLQFLIQYYNGEERAKGNILERFSAQQFPDLHSELNLSSLELGDSALYFCASSGTGANNYGYTFGSGTRLTVV.

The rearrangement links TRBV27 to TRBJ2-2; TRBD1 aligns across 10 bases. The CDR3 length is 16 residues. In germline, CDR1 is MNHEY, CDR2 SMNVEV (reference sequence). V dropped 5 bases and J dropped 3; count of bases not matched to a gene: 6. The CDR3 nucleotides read TGTGCCAGCAGTAAGGACAGGGGGAGGTACACCGGGGAGCTGTTTTTT. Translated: CASSKDRGRYTGELFF.

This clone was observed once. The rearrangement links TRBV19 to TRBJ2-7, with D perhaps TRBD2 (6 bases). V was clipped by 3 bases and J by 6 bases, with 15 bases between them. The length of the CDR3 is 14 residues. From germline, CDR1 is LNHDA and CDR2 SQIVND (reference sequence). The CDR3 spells CASSIGVVGSEQYV. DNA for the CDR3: TGTGCCAGTAGTATTGGTGTTGTCGGGAGCGAGCAGTACGTC.

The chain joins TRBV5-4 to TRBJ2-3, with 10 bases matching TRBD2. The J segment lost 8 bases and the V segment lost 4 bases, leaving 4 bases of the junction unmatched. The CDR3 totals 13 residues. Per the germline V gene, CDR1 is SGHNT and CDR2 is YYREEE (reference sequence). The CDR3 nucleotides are TGTGCCAGCAGCCAAGAGCGGGGGGGTACGCAGTATTTT. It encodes CASSQERGGTQYF.

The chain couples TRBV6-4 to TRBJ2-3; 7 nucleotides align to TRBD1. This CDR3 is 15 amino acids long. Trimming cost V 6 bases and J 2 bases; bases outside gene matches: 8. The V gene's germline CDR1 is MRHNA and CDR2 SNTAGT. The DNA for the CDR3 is TGTGCCAGCAGCCTGAGGGGGCGGGTCACAGATACGCAGTATTTT. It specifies CASSLRGRVTDTQYF.

The CDR3 loop is CSASVLRGQTYEQYF. The CDR3 nucleotides read TGCAGTGCTAGTGTTCTCCGAGGACAGACCTACGAGCAGTACTTC. The chain couples TRBV20-1 to TRBJ2-7; possibly TRBD1 for D (6 bases). Looked up from germline, CDR1 is DFQATT and CDR2 is SNEGSKA (reference sequence). The V gene lost 3 bases and the J gene lost 2 bases, with 17 bases spanning the gap. CDR3 size: 15 residues.

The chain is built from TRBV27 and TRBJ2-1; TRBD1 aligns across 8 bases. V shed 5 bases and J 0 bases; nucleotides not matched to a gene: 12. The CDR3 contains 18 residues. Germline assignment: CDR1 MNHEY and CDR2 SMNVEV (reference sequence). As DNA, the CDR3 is TGTGCCAGCAGTCTCTCCGACAGGGGTTCCGGCTCCTACAATGAGCAGTTCTTC. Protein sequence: CASSLSDRGSGSYNEQFF.